The rows below give T cell receptor beta chains drawn from one sample of a study of blood T cell repertoires in COVID-19. TCRdb's table, derived via immunoSEQ multiplex PCR, lists solely in-frame clones and lacks some. Among about 110,000 clones listed, about 80% were seen once. The sequenced sample was peripheral blood. These TCRs come from an older woman with acute or convalescent COVID-19. CDR3s include the opening cysteine and the closing phenylalanine or tryptophan. A D gene is named only where the DNA matches it firmly. Not every row has a clone size; where given, it reads once, few, many or a size class.

D	V	J	length	size	CDR3	DNA
TRBD2	TRBV19	TRBJ2-1	14	-	CASRLAGEQNEQFF	TGTGCCAGCAGACTAGCGGGGGAGCAAAATGAGCAGTTCTTC
-	TRBV30	TRBJ1-1	12	few	CAWKGEGTEAFF	TGTGCCTGGAAGGGGGAAGGCACTGAAGCTTTCTTT
TRBD1	TRBV24-1	TRBJ1-6	19	-	CATSVPPGTGGRASSPLHF	TGTGCCACCAGTGTCCCCCCGGGGACAGGGGGTCGGGCAAGTTCACCCCTCCACTTT
-	TRBV29-1	TRBJ1-1	11	many	CSGYGNTEAFF	TGCAGCGGCTATGGGAACACTGAAGCTTTCTTT
-	TRBV7-8	TRBJ2-5	13	-	CASSSGPGETQYF	TGTGCCAGCAGCAGCGGGCCAGGGGAGACCCAGTACTTC
-	TRBV9	TRBJ1-5	15	-	CASSSTGNSNQPQHF	TGTGCCAGCAGCTCGACAGGAAATAGCAATCAGCCCCAGCATTTT
-	TRBV13	TRBJ1-4	15	-	CASSSNRGTNEKLFF	TGTGCCAGCAGTTCAAATCGGGGAACTAATGAAAAACTGTTTTTT
-	TRBV29-1	TRBJ1-1	13	few	CSVEYVQNTEAFF	TGCAGCGTCGAATACGTACAGAACACTGAAGCTTTCTTT
TRBD2	TRBV3-1/TRBV3-2	TRBJ2-3	17	-	CASSQDLSGGARVTQYF	TGTGCCAGCAGCCAAGATCTTAGCGGGGGGGCGAGGGTTACGCAGTATTTT
TRBD2	TRBV10-2	TRBJ2-1	16	-	CASSGISGGYYNEQFF	TGCGCCAGTAGTGGGATTAGCGGGGGGTACTACAATGAGCAGTTCTTC
TRBD1	TRBV7-8	TRBJ2-3	17	-	CASSLVGGRRHTDTQYF	TGTGCCAGCAGCTTAGTAGGGGGCAGACGGCACACAGATACGCAGTATTTT
TRBD1	TRBV29-1	TRBJ1-1	11	-	CSVEWDSKTFF	TGCAGCGTTGAATGGGACAGTAAAACTTTCTTT
TRBD2	TRBV18	TRBJ2-3	14	-	CASSLAGGTDTQYF	TGTGCCAGCTCACTAGCGGGGGGCACAGATACGCAGTATTTT
-	TRBV9	TRBJ2-3	14	-	CASSVGSRTDTQYF	TGTGCCAGCAGCGTAGGGAGCCGCACAGATACGCAGTATTTT
-	TRBV5-1	TRBJ2-5	15	once	CASSPTEARGETQYF	TGCGCCAGCAGCCCGACGGAGGCTAGAGGAGAGACCCAGTACTTC
-	TRBV7-9	TRBJ1-2	15	-	CASSLDVQSDYGYTF	TGTGCCAGCAGCTTAGATGTACAGTCGGACTATGGCTACACCTTC
-	TRBV19	TRBJ1-2	12	-	CASSQANYGYTF	TGTGCCAGTAGTCAGGCTAACTATGGCTACACCTTC
-	TRBV5-6	TRBJ1-4	15	-	CASSTVRGTNEKLFF	TGTGCCAGCAGCACCGTAAGGGGCACCAATGAAAAACTGTTTTTT
-	TRBV4-2	TRBJ2-6	17	-	CASSKTADNVGANVLTF	TGTGCCAGCTCGAAGACCGCTGACAACGTTGGGGCCAACGTCCTGACTTTC
TRBD1	TRBV19	TRBJ1-5	14	-	CASSTTGSNQPQHF	TGTGCCAGTAGCACGACAGGGAGCAATCAGCCCCAGCATTTT
TRBD1	TRBV30	TRBJ2-2	15	-	CAWSGRGRSTGELFF	TGTGCCTGGAGTGGTAGGGGGCGCAGCACCGGGGAGCTGTTTTTT
-	TRBV11-2	TRBJ2-7	14	-	CASSTMTQGVEQYF	TGTGCCAGCAGCACCATGACACAGGGCGTCGAGCAGTACTTC
-	TRBV3-1/TRBV3-2	TRBJ1-1	13	-	CASSPGAGTEAFF	TGTGCCAGCAGTCCAGGGGCCGGCACTGAAGCTTTCTTT
TRBD2	TRBV18	TRBJ2-2	15	few	CASSAGLANTGELFF	TGTGCCAGCTCGGCGGGACTAGCGAACACCGGGGAGCTGTTTTTT
-	TRBV30	TRBJ1-1	13	-	CAWTLRGNTEAFF	TGTGCCTGGACCCTACGGGGAAACACTGAAGCTTTCTTT
-	TRBV5-1	TRBJ1-3	16	-	CASSPGDGTPGNTIYF	TGCGCCAGCAGCCCGGGGGACGGCACCCCGGGAAACACCATATATTTT
-	TRBV6-1	TRBJ2-7	13	-	CASSEISGWEQYF	TGTGCCAGCAGTGAAATCTCGGGATGGGAGCAGTACTTC